This TCR beta chain was sequenced in a study of blood T cell repertoires in COVID-19. Study overall: Researchers got acute and convalescent COVID-19 samples from the United States, Italy and Spain.

The study recruited exposed participants who had met a COVID-19 case within 2 weeks before entry. The table came from immunoSEQ multiplex PCR; TCRdb's copy has only in-frame clones and leaves some out. Of about 220,000 clones listed, 83% were seen once; the top ten hold 3% to 4%. Per the germline V gene, CDR1 is SEHNR and CDR2 is FQNEAQ (reference sequence). V lost 6 bases and J 0 bases, leaving 14 bases between the germline ends. CDR3 size: 15 residues. Source material: PBMCs or T cells enriched from blood (not recorded which). This clonotype was obtained from a woman aged 40 to 55 who had been exposed to COVID-19. V is TRBV7-9 and J is TRBJ1-2; D is unresolved. The CDR3 DNA follows: TGTGCCAGCAGATCGGTGGGCAGCTCTAACTATGGCTACACCTTC. This codes for CASRSVGSSNYGYTF.